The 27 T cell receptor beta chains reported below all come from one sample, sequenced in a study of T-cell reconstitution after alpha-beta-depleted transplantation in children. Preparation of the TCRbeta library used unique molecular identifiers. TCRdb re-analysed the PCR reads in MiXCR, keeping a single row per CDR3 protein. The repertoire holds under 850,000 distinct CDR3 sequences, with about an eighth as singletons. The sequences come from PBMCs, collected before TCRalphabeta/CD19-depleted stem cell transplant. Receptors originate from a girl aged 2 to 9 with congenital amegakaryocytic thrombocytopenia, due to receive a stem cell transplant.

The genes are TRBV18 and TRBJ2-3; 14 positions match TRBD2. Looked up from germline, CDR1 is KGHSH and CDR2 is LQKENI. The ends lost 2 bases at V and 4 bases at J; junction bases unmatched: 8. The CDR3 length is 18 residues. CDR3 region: CASSPSGTSGSYSDTQYF. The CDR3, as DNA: TGTGCCAGCTCACCATCCGGGACTAGCGGGAGTTACTCAGATACGCAGTATTTT.

The CDR3 region has the DNA TGTGCCAGTAAGGCACTGCTAGGAGGGGCGCATGAGCAGTTCTTC. Translating it yields CASKALLGGAHEQFF. The V gene is TRBV19, the J gene TRBJ2-1, with D perhaps TRBD2 (6 bases). The length of the CDR3 is 15 residues. Germline V lookup: CDR1 LNHDA, CDR2 SQIVND (reference sequence). Trimming took 7 bases from V and 8 from J, leaving 21 bases between them. Supplemented by reference TRBV19 and TRBJ2-1, the full variable domain reads DGGITQSPKYLFRKEGQNVTLSCEQNLNHDAMYWYRQDPGQGLRLIYYSQIVNDFQKGDIAEGYSVSREKKESFPLTVTSAQKNPTAFYLCASKALLGGAHEQFFGPGTRLTVL.

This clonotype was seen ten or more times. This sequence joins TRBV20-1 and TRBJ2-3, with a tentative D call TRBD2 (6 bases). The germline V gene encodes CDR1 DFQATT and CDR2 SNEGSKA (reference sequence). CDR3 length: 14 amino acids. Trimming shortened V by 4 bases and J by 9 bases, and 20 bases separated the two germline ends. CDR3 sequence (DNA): TGCAGTGCTATTCAAAGAGACCTTAGCGGCACGCAGTATTTT. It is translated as CSAIQRDLSGTQYF.

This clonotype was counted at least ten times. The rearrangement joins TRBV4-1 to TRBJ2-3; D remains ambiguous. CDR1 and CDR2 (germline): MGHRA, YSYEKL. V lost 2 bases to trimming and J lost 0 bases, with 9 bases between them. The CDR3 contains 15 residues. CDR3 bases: TGCGCCAGCAGCCAAAGCCTAGTTAGCACAGATACGCAGTATTTT. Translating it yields CASSQSLVSTDTQYF.

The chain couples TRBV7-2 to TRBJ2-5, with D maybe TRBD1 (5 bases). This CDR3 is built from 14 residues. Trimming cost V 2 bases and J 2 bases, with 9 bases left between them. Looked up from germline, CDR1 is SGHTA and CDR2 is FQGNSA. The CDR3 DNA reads TGTGCCAGCAGCTTATTTGACAGACAAGAGACCCAGTACTTC. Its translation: CASSLFDRQETQYF. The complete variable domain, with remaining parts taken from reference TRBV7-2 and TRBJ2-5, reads GAGVSQSPSNKVTEKGKDVELRCDPISGHTALYWYRQSLGQGLEFLIYFQGNSAPDKSGLPSDRFSAERTGGSVSTLTIQRTQQEDSAVYLCASSLFDRQETQYFGPGTRLLVL.

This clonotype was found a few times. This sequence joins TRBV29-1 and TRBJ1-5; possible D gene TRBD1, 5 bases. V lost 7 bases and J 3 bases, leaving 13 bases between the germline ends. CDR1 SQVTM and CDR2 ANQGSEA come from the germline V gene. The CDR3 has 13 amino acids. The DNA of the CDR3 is TGCAGCGCTTTAGACAGCTACAATCAGCCCCAGCATTTT. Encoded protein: CSALDSYNQPQHF.

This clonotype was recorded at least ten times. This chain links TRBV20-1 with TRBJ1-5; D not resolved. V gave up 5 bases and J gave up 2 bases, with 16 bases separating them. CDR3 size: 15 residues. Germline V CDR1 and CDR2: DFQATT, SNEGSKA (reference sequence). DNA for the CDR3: TGCAGTGCTCCCGAGGCGGCTGGGGGCAATCAGCCCCAGCATTTT. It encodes CSAPEAAGGNQPQHF.

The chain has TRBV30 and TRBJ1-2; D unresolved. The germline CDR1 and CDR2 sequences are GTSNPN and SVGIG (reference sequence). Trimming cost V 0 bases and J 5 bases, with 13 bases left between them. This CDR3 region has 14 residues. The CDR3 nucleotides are TGTGCCTGGAGTGTTCCCGGGGATTTTTATGGCTACACCTTC. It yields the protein CAWSVPGDFYGYTF.

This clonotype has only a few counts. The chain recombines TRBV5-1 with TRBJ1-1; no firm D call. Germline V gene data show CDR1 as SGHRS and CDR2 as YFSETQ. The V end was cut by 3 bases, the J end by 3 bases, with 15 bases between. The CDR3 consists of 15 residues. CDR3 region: CASSSLGAVDTEAFF. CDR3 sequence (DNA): TGCGCCAGCAGCTCGCTGGGAGCGGTGGACACTGAAGCTTTCTTT. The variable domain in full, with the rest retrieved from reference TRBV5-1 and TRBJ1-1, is KAGVTQTPRYLIKTRGQQVTLSCSPISGHRSVSWYQQTPGQGLQFLFEYFSETQRNKGNFPGRFSGRQFSNSRSEMNVSTLELGDSALYLCASSSLGAVDTEAFFGQGTRLTVV.

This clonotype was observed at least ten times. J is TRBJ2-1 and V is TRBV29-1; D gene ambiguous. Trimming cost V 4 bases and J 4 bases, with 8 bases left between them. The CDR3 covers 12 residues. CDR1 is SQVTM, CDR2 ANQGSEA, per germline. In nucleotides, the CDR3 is TGCAGCGTTGTGGCAGGTTACAATGAGCAGTTCTTC. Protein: CSVVAGYNEQFF.

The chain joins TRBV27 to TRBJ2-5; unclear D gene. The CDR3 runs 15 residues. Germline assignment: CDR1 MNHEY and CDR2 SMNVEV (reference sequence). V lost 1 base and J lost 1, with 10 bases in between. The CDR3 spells CASSLFSGSQETQYF. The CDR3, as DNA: TGTGCCAGCAGTTTATTTTCTGGAAGCCAAGAGACCCAGTACTTC.

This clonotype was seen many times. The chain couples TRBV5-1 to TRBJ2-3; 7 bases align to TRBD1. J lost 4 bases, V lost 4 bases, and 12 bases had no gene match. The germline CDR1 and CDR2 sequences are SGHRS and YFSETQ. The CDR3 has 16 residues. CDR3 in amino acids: CASSAFDRVGSDTQYF. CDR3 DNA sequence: TGCGCCAGCAGCGCCTTCGACAGGGTTGGGTCAGATACGCAGTATTTT.

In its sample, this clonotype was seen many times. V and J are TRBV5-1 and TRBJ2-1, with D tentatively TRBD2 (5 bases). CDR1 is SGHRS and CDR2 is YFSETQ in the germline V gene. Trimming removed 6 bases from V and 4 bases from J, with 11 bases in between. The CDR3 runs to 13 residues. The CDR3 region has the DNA TGCGCCAGCACCCGGCGAGGGTACAATGAGCAGTTCTTC. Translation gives CASTRRGYNEQFF. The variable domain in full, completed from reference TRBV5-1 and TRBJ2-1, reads KAGVTQTPRYLIKTRGQQVTLSCSPISGHRSVSWYQQTPGQGLQFLFEYFSETQRNKGNFPGRFSGRQFSNSRSEMNVSTLELGDSALYLCASTRRGYNEQFFGPGTRLTVL.

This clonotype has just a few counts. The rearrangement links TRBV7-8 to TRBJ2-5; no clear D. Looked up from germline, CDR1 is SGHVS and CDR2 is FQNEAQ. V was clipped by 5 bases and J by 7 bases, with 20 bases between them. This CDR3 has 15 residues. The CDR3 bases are TGTGCCAGCAGCCAACCAGGAAGGCCAGAAGGGACCCAGTACTTC. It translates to CASSQPGRPEGTQYF.

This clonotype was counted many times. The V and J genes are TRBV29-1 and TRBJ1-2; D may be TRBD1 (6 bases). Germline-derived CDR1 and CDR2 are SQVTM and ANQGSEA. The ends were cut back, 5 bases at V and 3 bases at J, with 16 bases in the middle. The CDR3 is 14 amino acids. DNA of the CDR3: TGCAGCGTTTCGGCGACAGGCCGGGACTATGGCTACACCTTC. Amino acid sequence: CSVSATGRDYGYTF.

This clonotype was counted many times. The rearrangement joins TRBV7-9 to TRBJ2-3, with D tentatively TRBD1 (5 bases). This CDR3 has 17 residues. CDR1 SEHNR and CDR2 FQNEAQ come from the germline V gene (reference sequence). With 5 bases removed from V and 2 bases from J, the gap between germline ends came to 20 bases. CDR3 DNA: TGTGCCAGCAGCCACCCACCCACAGGTCTGTTCACAGATACGCAGTATTTT. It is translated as CASSHPPTGLFTDTQYF.

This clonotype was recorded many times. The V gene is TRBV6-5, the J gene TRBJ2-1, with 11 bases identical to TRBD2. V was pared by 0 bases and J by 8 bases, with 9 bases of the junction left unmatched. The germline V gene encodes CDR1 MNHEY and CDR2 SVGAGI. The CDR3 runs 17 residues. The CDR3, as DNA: TGTGCCAGCAGTTACTCGAAGGCTAGCGGGAGGTCCTATGAGCAGTTCTTC. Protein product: CASSYSKASGRSYEQFF.

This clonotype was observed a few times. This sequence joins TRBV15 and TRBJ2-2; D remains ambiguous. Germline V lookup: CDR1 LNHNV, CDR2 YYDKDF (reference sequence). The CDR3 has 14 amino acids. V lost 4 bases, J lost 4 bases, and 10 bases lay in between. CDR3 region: CATSKEDATGELFF. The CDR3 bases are TGTGCCACCAGCAAAGAGGACGCCACCGGGGAGCTGTTTTTT.

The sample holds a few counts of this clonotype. The CDR3: CSVGSQPQHF. CDR3 nucleotides: TGCAGCGTTGGTTCTCAGCCCCAGCATTTT. The chain is built from TRBV29-1 and TRBJ1-5; no clear D gene. V lost 4 bases to trimming and J lost 6 bases, with 4 bases between them. The germline gives CDR1 SQVTM, CDR2 ANQGSEA. This CDR3 spans 10 amino acids.

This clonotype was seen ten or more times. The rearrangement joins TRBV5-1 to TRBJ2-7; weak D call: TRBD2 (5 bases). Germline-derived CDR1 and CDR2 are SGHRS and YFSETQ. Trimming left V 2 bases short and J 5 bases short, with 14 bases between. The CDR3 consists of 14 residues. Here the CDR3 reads CASSLGREGDEQYF. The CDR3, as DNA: TGCGCCAGCAGCTTAGGAAGAGAGGGAGACGAGCAGTACTTC.

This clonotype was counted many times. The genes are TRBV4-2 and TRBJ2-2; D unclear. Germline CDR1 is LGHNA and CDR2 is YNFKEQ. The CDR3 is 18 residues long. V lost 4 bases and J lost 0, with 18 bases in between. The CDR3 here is CASSLGSSGSSNTGELFF. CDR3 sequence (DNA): TGTGCCAGCAGCCTAGGTTCTAGTGGGTCGTCGAACACCGGGGAGCTGTTTTTT.

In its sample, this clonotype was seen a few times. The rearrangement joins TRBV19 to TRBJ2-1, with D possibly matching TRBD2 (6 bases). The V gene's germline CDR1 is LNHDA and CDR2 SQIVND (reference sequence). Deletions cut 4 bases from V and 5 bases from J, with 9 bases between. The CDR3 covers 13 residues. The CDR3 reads CASSRAGNNEQFF. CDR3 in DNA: TGTGCCAGTAGTAGGGCGGGGAACAATGAGCAGTTCTTC.

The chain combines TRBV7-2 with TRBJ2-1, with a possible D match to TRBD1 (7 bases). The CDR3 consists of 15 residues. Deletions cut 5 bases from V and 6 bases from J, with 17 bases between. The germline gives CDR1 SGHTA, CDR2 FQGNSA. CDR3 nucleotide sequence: TGTGCCAGCAGCGTAGGGACAGCGGGCGGCAATGAGCAGTTCTTC. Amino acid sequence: CASSVGTAGGNEQFF.

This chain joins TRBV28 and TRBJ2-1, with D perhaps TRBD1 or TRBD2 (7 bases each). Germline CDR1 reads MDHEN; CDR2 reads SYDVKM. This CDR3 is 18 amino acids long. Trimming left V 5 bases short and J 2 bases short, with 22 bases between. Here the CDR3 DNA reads TGTGCCAGCAGTCCCACAGGGACCAGGGGGGGACCCTACAATGAGCAGTTCTTC. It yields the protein CASSPTGTRGGPYNEQFF.

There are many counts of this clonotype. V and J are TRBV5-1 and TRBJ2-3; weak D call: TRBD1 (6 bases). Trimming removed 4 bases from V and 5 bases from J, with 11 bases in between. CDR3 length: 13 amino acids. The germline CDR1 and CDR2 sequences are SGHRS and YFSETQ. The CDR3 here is CASSAIGGDTQYF. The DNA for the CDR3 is TGCGCCAGCAGCGCCATAGGGGGAGATACGCAGTATTTT.

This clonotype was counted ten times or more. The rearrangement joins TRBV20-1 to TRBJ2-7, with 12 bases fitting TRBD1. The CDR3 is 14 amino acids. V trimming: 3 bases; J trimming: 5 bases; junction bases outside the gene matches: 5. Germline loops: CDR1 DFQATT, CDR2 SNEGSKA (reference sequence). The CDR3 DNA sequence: TGCAGTGCTAGCAGGGACAGGGGGCTGAACGAGCAGTACTTC. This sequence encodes CSASRDRGLNEQYF.

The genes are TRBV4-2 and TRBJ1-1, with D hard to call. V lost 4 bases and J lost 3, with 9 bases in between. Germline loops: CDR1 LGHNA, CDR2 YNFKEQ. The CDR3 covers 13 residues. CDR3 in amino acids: CASSLDRYTEAFF. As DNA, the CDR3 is TGTGCCAGCAGCCTTGACCGCTACACTGAAGCTTTCTTT.